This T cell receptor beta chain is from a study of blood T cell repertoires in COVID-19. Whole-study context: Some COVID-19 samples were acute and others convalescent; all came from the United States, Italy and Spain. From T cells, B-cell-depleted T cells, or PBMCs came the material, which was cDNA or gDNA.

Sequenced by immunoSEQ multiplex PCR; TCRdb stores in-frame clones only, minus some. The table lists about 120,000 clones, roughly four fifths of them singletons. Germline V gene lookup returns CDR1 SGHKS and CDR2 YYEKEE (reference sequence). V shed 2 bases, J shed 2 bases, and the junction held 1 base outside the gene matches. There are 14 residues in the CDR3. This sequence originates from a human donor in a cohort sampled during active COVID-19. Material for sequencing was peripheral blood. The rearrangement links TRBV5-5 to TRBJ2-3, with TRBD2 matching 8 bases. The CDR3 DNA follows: TGTGCCAGCAGCTTTAGCGGGACCACAGATACGCAGTATTTT. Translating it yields CASSFSGTTDTQYF.